The 5 T cell receptor beta chains presented below share a single source sample, sequenced in a study of blood T cell repertoires in COVID-19. The data were produced by immunoSEQ multiplex PCR, yet TCRdb's version contains in-frame clones alone and is incomplete. This table has roughly 340,000 clones, about nine tenths appearing once. The specimen was peripheral blood. These receptors all come from a woman between 50 and 59 years old with COVID-19, enrolled during active disease.

This chain connects TRBV29-1 to TRBJ2-1; 10 bases align to TRBD1. The CDR3 loop spans 13 amino acids. Trimming cost V 4 bases and J 7 bases; bases outside gene matches: 4. The V gene's germline CDR1 is SQVTM and CDR2 ANQGSEA. CDR3 sequence reads: CSVVPGQGNEQFF. CDR3 DNA: TGCAGCGTTGTACCGGGACAGGGGAATGAGCAGTTCTTC.

V gene TRBV3-1 (or the pseudogene TRBV3-2) combines with J gene TRBJ1-4; D gene unclear. CDR1 and CDR2 (germline): LGHDT, YNNKEL (reference sequence). V was pared by 3 bases and J by 4 bases, with 12 bases between. CDR3 length: 15 residues. The CDR3 nucleotides read TGTGCCAGCAGCCAGTACAGCACCTTTAATGAAAAACTGTTTTTT. This sequence encodes CASSQYSTFNEKLFF.

The V call is TRBV13, the J call TRBJ2-3, with TRBD2 matching 9 bases. The germline CDR1 and CDR2 sequences are PRHDT and FYEKMQ (reference sequence). The CDR3 spans 21 residues. The V gene end was trimmed by 2 bases and the J gene end by 4 bases; junction bases not matched to a gene: 22. In DNA form, the CDR3 reads TGTGCCAGCAGCTTAAATCTCCCGGGCGGGGGGGCAAGCCGGAGAGCAGATACGCAGTATTTT. Translation: CASSLNLPGGGASRRADTQYF.

This clone was observed once. The chain has TRBV11-2 and TRBJ2-1; 8 nucleotides line up with TRBD1. The CDR3 length is 16 residues. Germline CDR1 and CDR2: SGHAT and FQNNGV. The V segment lost 5 bases and the J segment 5 bases; nucleotides outside the gene matches: 11. This chain's CDR3 is CASSPSPDRVHNEQFF. The CDR3 DNA sequence: TGTGCCAGCAGCCCGTCCCCGGACAGGGTCCACAATGAGCAGTTCTTC.

This chain connects TRBV7-2 to TRBJ1-4, with 8 bases lining up with TRBD1. The junction had 7 bases not matched to a gene; V was cut back by 6 bases and J by 7 bases. The CDR3 is 14 residues long. Germline V CDR1 and CDR2: SGHTA, FQGNSA. In DNA form, the CDR3 reads TGTGCCAGCAGACAAACAGGGGGAGGTGAAAAACTGTTTTTT. Translation: CASRQTGGGEKLFF. The full variable domain, rest sourced from reference TRBV7-2 and TRBJ1-4, is GAGVSQSPSNKVTEKGKDVELRCDPISGHTALYWYRQSLGQGLEFLIYFQGNSAPDKSGLPSDRFSAERTGGSVSTLTIQRTQQEDSAVYLCASRQTGGGEKLFFGSGTQLSVL.